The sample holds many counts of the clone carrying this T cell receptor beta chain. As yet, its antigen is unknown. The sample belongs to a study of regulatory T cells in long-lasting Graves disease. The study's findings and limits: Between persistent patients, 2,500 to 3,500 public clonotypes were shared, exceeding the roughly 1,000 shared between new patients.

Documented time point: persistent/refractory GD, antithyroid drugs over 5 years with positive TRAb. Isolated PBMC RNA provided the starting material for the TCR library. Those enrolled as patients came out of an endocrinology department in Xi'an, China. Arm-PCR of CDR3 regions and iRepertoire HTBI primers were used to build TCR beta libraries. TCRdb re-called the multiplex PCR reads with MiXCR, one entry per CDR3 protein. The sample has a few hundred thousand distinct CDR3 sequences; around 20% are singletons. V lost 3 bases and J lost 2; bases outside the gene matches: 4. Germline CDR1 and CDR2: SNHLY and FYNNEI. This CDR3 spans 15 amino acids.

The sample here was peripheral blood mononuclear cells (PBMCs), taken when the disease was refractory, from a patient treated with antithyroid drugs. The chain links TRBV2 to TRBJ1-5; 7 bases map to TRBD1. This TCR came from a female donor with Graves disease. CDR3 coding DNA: TGTGCCAGCAGTGACAGGGGGGAAGGCAATCAGCCCCAGCATTTT. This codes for CASSDRGEGNQPQHF.